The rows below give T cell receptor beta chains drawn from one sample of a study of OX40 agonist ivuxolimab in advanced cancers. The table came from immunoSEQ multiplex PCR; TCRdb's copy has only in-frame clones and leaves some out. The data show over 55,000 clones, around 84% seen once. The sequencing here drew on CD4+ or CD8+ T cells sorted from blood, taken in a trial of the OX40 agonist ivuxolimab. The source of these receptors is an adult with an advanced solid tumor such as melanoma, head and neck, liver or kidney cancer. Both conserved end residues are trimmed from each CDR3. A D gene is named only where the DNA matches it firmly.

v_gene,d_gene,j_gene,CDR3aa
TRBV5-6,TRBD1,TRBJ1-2,ASSQGQAYGYT
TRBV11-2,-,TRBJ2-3,ASSFDKWGSHTDTQY
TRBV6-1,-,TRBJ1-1,ASSATGYTEAF
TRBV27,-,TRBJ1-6,ASSRPTGRSSYNSPLH
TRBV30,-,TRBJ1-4,AWSVMPGDEKLF
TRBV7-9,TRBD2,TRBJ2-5,ASSSPGLAIETQY
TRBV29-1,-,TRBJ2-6,SVARGSGANVLT
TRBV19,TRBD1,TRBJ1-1,ASSIDRGSTEAF
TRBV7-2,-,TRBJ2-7,ASSLGSGGGEQY
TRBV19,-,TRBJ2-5,ASSTSGGGGETQY
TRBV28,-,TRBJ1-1,ASTTGPYTEAF
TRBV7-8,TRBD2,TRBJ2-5,ASSRIGLATQY
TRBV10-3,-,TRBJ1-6,AITPGNSPLH
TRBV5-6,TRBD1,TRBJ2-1,ASSIFTGTGRSYNEQF
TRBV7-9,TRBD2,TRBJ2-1,ASSLKGSGGAHEQF
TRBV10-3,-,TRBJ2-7,AISGGLGAAYEQY
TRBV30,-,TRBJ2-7,AWSVGLPGAHEQY
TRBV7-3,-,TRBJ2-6,ASSLMVRSGANVLT
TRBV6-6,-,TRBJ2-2,ASAGNTGELF
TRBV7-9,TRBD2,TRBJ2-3,ASSFGLAGATDTQY
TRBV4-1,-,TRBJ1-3,ASSQDSRAGNSGNTIY
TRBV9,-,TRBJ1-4,ASSTGRGNEKLF
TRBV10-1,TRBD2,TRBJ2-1,ASSGAGLGTPTEQF